Described below is a single TCR beta chain sequence and its context. Its recognized antigen is unknown. One base away there is no much larger clone; base qualities are not given. The library came from PCR. Data came from an Illumina HiSeq 2000. TCRdb trimmed public reads at Q25 via fastp, called clones via MiXCR and kept in-frame beta chains. Each entry merges the rows of one CDR3 protein and shows their most common DNA and genes. The sample table shows tens of thousands of distinct CDR3 sequences, and 49% are seen once. Clones ranked in the top ten supply approximately 10% of the sample. Taken from cysteine to phenylalanine, the CDR3 has 14 residues. The entry retains the CDR3 DNA only, 42 bases that are in frame from base 1. The germline V gene (reference sequence) supplies CDR1 DFQATT and CDR2 SNEGSKA. Trimming leaves V shorter by 2 bases and J shorter by 6 bases, with the junction holding 8 bases beyond the gene matches.

This entry is derived from a study of CDR3 diversity in severe acne (dated 2019 in TCRdb). The sequence came from a male donor with severe acne vulgaris. This chain is built from TRBV20-1 and TRBJ2-7, with 9 bases aligning to TRBD1. Specimen: blood. The CDR3 reads as follows: CSARRPGQGGEQYF. The sequenced DNA is TGCAGTGCTAGAAGACCGGGACAGGGTGGCGAGCAGTACTTC.